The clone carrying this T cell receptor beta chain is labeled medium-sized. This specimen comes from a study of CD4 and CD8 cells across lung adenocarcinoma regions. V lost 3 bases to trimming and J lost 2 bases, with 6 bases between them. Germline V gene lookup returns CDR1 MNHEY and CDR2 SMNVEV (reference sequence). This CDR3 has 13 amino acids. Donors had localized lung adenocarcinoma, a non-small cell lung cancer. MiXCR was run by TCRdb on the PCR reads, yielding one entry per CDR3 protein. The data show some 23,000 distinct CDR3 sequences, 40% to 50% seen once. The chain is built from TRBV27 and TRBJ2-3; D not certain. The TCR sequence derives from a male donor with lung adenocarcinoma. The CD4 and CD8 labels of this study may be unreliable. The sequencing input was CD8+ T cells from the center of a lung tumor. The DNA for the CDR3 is TGTGCCAGCAGTTTCTTTATCACAGATACGCAGTATTTT. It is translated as CASSFFITDTQYF.